This T cell receptor beta chain was profiled in a study of beta chain features in type 1 diabetes. Overall study: Examination spanned some 100 million sorted cells from all samples. Findings and caveats of the study: For patients and controls alike, PCR might favor shorter templates to the same degree. For Type 1 diabetes patients, all four CD4+ subsets carried TCRB CDR3s that were moderately but significantly shorter.

Concerning this clone itself: Its antigen is not identified.

Germline V gene lookup returns CDR1 ENHRY and CDR2 SYGVKD. The CDR3 covers 12 residues. Between the trimmed V and J ends, which lost 11 bases and 6 bases, there was a span of 17 bases. The entirety of the isolated RNA underwent reverse transcription, so expressed TCRB transcripts were sequenced. TCRdb's table, derived via immunoSEQ multiplex PCR, lists solely in-frame clones and lacks some. The table records almost 350,000 clones, 6.5% to 10% of them present only once. Sorting of CD4+ naive, central memory, regulatory and stem cell-like memory cells was performed via CD45RO/CCR7/CD25/CD127/CD95/CD27.

The sequencing sample was made of central memory CD4+ T cells from blood. The receptor was isolated from a woman younger than 35 in good health. The V call is TRBV10-3, the J call TRBJ2-7; TRBD1 or TRBD2 may be the D gene (6 bases each). The CDR3 DNA reads TGTGCCTCGGGGGCACAGGGAGGCGAGCAGTACTTC. This codes for CASGAQGGEQYF.